These 6 T cell receptor beta chains were all obtained from the same sample, sequenced in a study of radiation and T cells in renal cell carcinoma. Treatment described: 15 Gy SBRT to primary tumor, nephrectomy 4 weeks later. Profiling relied on immunoSEQ multiplex PCR, and the TCRdb table lists in-frame clones only, not all of them. Here the sample spans approximately 21,000 clones, 45% to 50% being singletons. Sequenced material: tumor tissue, taken from a patient whose treatment included radiotherapy and nephrectomy. These receptors were obtained from a woman aged 45-59 years with renal cell carcinoma.

The J gene is TRBJ1-1, the V gene TRBV10-3; D is unclear. The V and J ends lost 10 bases and 7 bases respectively, with 16 bases between them. In germline, CDR1 is ENHRY, CDR2 SYGVKD. The CDR3 is 12 amino acids. CDR3 DNA: TGTGCCAGCATAGCGGGCACCTTTGAAGCTTTCTTT. Protein sequence: CASIAGTFEAFF.

There are a few counts of this clone. The chain combines TRBV7-9 with TRBJ1-4; D unresolved. V dropped 5 bases and J dropped 6 bases, with 4 bases sitting between them. CDR1 and CDR2 (germline): SEHNR, FQNEAQ (reference sequence). The CDR3 runs to 11 residues. CDR3 DNA: TGTGCCAGCAGCGGCGATGAAAAACTGTTTTTT. Translation: CASSGDEKLFF.

The chain couples TRBV4-1 to TRBJ2-7; 7 bases align to TRBD1. Unmatched junction bases numbered 0, after V lost 1 base and J lost 0 bases. The CDR3 contains 14 residues. CDR1 MGHRA and CDR2 YSYEKL come from the germline V gene. The CDR3 loop reads CASSQGDSSYEQYF. The CDR3 DNA follows: TGCGCCAGCAGCCAAGGGGACAGCTCCTACGAGCAGTACTTC.

This clone was seen only a few times. This sequence joins TRBV19 and TRBJ2-7, with a possible D match to TRBD1 (6 bases). CDR1 is LNHDA, CDR2 SQIVND, per germline (reference sequence). The CDR3 consists of 11 residues. Trimming took off 3 bases at V and 7 bases at J, with 7 bases between the two ends. The DNA of the CDR3 is TGTGCCAGTAGTATGGACAGTGAGCAGTACTTC. Protein product: CASSMDSEQYF.

The J gene is TRBJ2-3, the V gene TRBV2, with 7 bases matching TRBD2. V trimming: 4 bases; J trimming: 2 bases; junction bases outside the gene matches: 12. The germline V gene has CDR1 SNHLY and CDR2 FYNNEI. There are 17 residues in the CDR3. The CDR3 sequence is CASSVREGMLFTDTQYF. As DNA, the CDR3 is TGTGCCAGCAGTGTTAGGGAGGGTATGTTATTCACAGATACGCAGTATTTT.

About this clone: One junction end does not reproduce the germline sequence, and a read error may be involved. The chain carries TRBV5-4 and TRBJ1-1; D gene unclear. This CDR3 region has 15 residues. Germline values: CDR1 SGHNT, CDR2 YYREEE (reference sequence). CDR3 residues: CASSLPPQMNTEAFF. For the CDR3, the DNA is TGCGCCAGCAGCCTCCCGCCCCAGATGAACACTGAAGCTTTCTTT.